This T cell receptor beta chain was retrieved from a study of OX40 agonist ivuxolimab in advanced cancers. Whole-study context: Under the entry rules, prior anti-PD-1, anti-PD-L1 or anti-CTLA-4 therapy was allowed, and about 40% had some.

Points on this clone: The antigen remains undetermined.

Germline V gene data show CDR1 as SQVTM and CDR2 as ANQGSEA. The CDR3 sequence is 10 residues long. Trimming took off 3 bases at V and 7 bases at J, with 4 bases between the two ends. Study-level results: Expansion of clones was among the lowest in partial responders at 0.1-3.0 mg/kg.

If patients had autoimmune disease history or systemic immunosuppression, they were excluded. At cycle 4 day 1, cycle 7 day 1, and baseline, blood was sampled. TCRdb's copy holds only in-frame clones and misses some; the assay was immunoSEQ multiplex PCR. Of 35,000 to 45,000 clones listed, under 95% were seen once; the top ten hold around 15%. The source was CD4+ or CD8+ T cells sorted from blood, collected in a trial of the OX40 agonist ivuxolimab. The TCR originated in an adult with an advanced solid tumor such as melanoma, head and neck, liver or kidney cancer. The chain combines TRBV29-1 with TRBJ2-1, with D hard to call. This chain's CDR3 is CSVEGNEQFF. CDR3 bases: TGCAGCGTTGAGGGGAATGAGCAGTTCTTC.